This T cell receptor (beta chain) was captured by sequencing in a study of neoadjuvant anti-PD-1 for oral cavity cancer. General study points: Post-nivolumab, blood T cell clonality was significantly elevated in non-responders.

With regard to this clone: The antigen remains undetermined.

Data came from immunoSEQ multiplex PCR; TCRdb stores just in-frame clones and leaves some out. The table includes roughly 13,000 clones, 65% to 80% detected once. The CDR3 loop spans 12 amino acids. From germline, CDR1 is SGHAT and CDR2 FQNNGV. Trimming shortened V by 1 base and J by 6 bases, and 7 bases separated the two germline ends. Time point in this sample: after neoadjuvant nivolumab, at surgical resection. Patients were newly diagnosed with stage II-IVA oral cavity squamous cell carcinoma without prior systemic or radiation treatment. The patients had HPV-negative, locally advanced oral cavity squamous cell carcinoma.

The chain joins TRBV11-2 to TRBJ2-7; D not resolved. Here the sequenced sample was PBMCs, taken after nivolumab (anti-PD-1) treatment. The sequence was collected from a person aged 40 to 85 with oral cavity squamous cell carcinoma. The CDR3 is CASSLGGLEQYF. As DNA, the CDR3 is TGTGCCAGCAGCTTAGGTGGTCTCGAGCAGTACTTC.